The 28 T cell receptor beta chains in this list originate from one sample, sequenced in a study of CD8 T cells in Susac syndrome. Reverse transcription of roughly 0.45 to 1 ug RNA used random hexamers. TCRdb re-derived calls from the immunoSEQ multiplex PCR reads in MiXCR, one entry per CDR3 protein. The sample consists of about 400,000 distinct CDR3 sequences, around 83% of them appearing once. Sequences were obtained from CD8+ T cells from PBMCs. All receptors derive from a human donor with multiple sclerosis.

The chain links TRBV4-1 to TRBJ2-3; no clear D gene. Trimming took 3 bases from V and 1 from J, leaving 11 bases between them. Germline lookup yields CDR1 MGHRA and CDR2 YSYEKL. The CDR3 has 15 amino acids. DNA for the CDR3: TGCGCCAGCAGCCAGCCCGGAGAGCGCACAGATACGCAGTATTTT. It encodes CASSQPGERTDTQYF.

V usage is TRBV27 and J usage is TRBJ1-2, with D perhaps TRBD1 (5 bases). Germline CDR1 MNHEY, CDR2 SMNVEV (reference sequence). Trimming removed 6 bases at V and 2 bases at J, with 16 bases between. This CDR3 contains 15 residues. In DNA, the CDR3 is TGTGCCAGCAGCCCCCCCTGGGGGGAGAACTATGGCTACACCTTC. Translation gives CASSPPWGENYGYTF.

This chain connects TRBV4-1 to TRBJ2-2; tentatively, D is TRBD1 or TRBD2 (5 bases each). The CDR3 is 17 amino acids. Trimming took 0 bases from V and 2 from J, leaving 13 bases between them. Looked up from germline, CDR1 is MGHRA and CDR2 is YSYEKL. In nucleotides, the CDR3 is TGCGCCAGCAGCCAAGATGGACTGGGACCAAACACCGGGGAGCTGTTTTTT. Translation: CASSQDGLGPNTGELFF.

The chain carries TRBV6-1 and TRBJ2-3; 12 nucleotides agree with TRBD2. Trimming cost V 7 bases and J 3 bases; bases outside gene matches: 5. The germline V gene encodes CDR1 MNHNS and CDR2 SASEGT. This CDR3 is 15 amino acids long. CDR3 sequence: CASTPGLAGTDTQYF. DNA for the CDR3: TGTGCCAGCACCCCCGGACTAGCGGGAACAGATACGCAGTATTTT.

This clonotype is a singleton in its sample. CDR3: CASSLGQEVYEQYF. The DNA of the CDR3 is TGCGCCAGCAGCTTGGGGCAGGAGGTCTACGAGCAGTACTTC. This chain connects TRBV5-1 to TRBJ2-7; a weak D match, TRBD2 (5 bases). Germline assignment: CDR1 SGHRS and CDR2 YFSETQ. V lost 0 bases, J lost 3 bases, and 10 bases lay in between. This CDR3 spans 14 amino acids.

The chain combines TRBV20-1 with TRBJ2-1; D possibly corresponds to TRBD1 (7 bases). V was clipped by 3 bases and J by 0 bases, with 21 bases between them. CDR3 length equals 18 residues. Germline V gene data show CDR1 as DFQATT and CDR2 as SNEGSKA (reference sequence). CDR3 DNA sequence: TGCAGTGCTAGCCCCGGGGGACAGTCGTGGAGCTCCTACAATGAGCAGTTCTTC. Translation gives CSASPGGQSWSSYNEQFF.

The chain carries TRBV19 and TRBJ1-5, with 10 bases aligning to TRBD1. After removal of 10 bases from V and 6 bases from J, the junction contained 9 bases not matched to a gene. The germline V gene has CDR1 LNHDA and CDR2 SQIVND (reference sequence). This CDR3 region has 14 residues. CDR3 sequence reads: CATGTGEESQPQHF. DNA of the CDR3: TGTGCCACCGGGACAGGGGAGGAGAGTCAGCCCCAGCATTTT.

In its sample, this clonotype was seen a few times. The chain employs TRBV6-5 and TRBJ1-2, with no clear D. V lost 2 bases and J lost 6, with 13 bases in between. Germline CDR1 is MNHEY and CDR2 is SVGAGI. The length of the CDR3 is 14 residues. This CDR3 reads CASSYGSLMDGYTF. The CDR3 region has the DNA TGTGCCAGCAGTTACGGATCCCTCATGGATGGCTACACCTTC.

This chain links TRBV5-1 with TRBJ1-1; 9 bases line up with TRBD1. The CDR3 spans 14 residues. V gave up 3 bases and J gave up 4 bases; unmatched junction bases: 4. Germline V CDR1 and CDR2: SGHRS, YFSETQ. The CDR3 nucleotides are TGCGCCAGCAGCTCGGGACAGGGATCCACTGAAGCTTTCTTT. It is translated as CASSSGQGSTEAFF.

This clonotype occurred once. The genes are TRBV27 and TRBJ2-3; D possibly corresponds to TRBD1 (6 bases). Per germline, CDR1 MNHEY and CDR2 SMNVEV (reference sequence). Trimming cost V 2 bases and J 5 bases, with 17 bases left between them. The CDR3 runs 16 residues. For the CDR3, the DNA is TGTGCCAGCAGTTTACTCCCAGGGGTCGCGGGAGATACGCAGTATTTT. Amino acid sequence: CASSLLPGVAGDTQYF.

V usage is TRBV5-1 and J usage is TRBJ2-7; 9 positions match TRBD1. The V gene's germline CDR1 is SGHRS and CDR2 YFSETQ. J lost 5 bases, V lost 4 bases, and 10 bases had no gene match. The CDR3 extends over 15 amino acids. The CDR3 DNA reads TGCGCCAGCAGCACGGCGGGACAGGGTACCCACGAGCAGTACTTC. Its protein is CASSTAGQGTHEQYF.

V is TRBV7-6 and J is TRBJ2-7; D is unclear. Trimming removed 4 bases from V and 2 bases from J, with 6 bases in between. Per germline, CDR1 SGHVS and CDR2 FNYEAQ. The CDR3 is made up of 12 amino acids. The CDR3 nucleotides are TGTGCCAGCAGCTCGGAACCCTACGAGCAGTACTTC. Translated: CASSSEPYEQYF. Full variable domain (rest looked up from reference TRBV7-6 and TRBJ2-7): GAGVSQSPRYKVTKRGQDVALRCDPISGHVSLYWYRQALGQGPEFLTYFNYEAQQDKSGLPNDRFSAERPEGSISTLTIQRTEQRDSAMYRCASSSEPYEQYFGPGTRLTVT.

The chain joins TRBV6-1 to TRBJ2-1; a possible D gene is TRBD2 (6 bases). Trimming took off 1 base at V and 3 bases at J, with 13 bases between the two ends. The germline V gene has CDR1 MNHNS and CDR2 SASEGT. This CDR3 spans 16 amino acids. CDR3 nucleotide sequence: TGTGCCAGCAGTGAAGAGGGCGGGACCTTCTACAATGAGCAGTTCTTC. This sequence encodes CASSEEGGTFYNEQFF.

V and J are TRBV7-9 and TRBJ2-7; 10 bases agree with TRBD2. Germline V gives CDR1 SEHNR, CDR2 FQNEAQ (reference sequence). V was pared by 4 bases and J by 5 bases, with 5 bases of the junction left unmatched. The CDR3 runs to 14 residues. CDR3 in DNA: TGTGCCAGCAGCTATATAACTAGCGGGAACGAGCAGTACTTC. It encodes CASSYITSGNEQYF.

The chain employs TRBV7-2 and TRBJ1-1; D perhaps matches TRBD1 (6 bases). This CDR3 has 15 amino acids. Germline V CDR1 and CDR2: SGHTA, FQGNSA. V gave up 3 bases and J gave up 0 bases, with 11 bases separating them. The CDR3 DNA follows: TGTGCCAGCAGCTTCGGACAGTATGTGAACACTGAAGCTTTCTTT. It is translated as CASSFGQYVNTEAFF.

V is TRBV12-3 or TRBV12-4 and J is TRBJ1-1, with D maybe TRBD1 (5 bases). V lost 3 bases and J 7 bases, leaving 9 bases between the germline ends. This CDR3 is 12 amino acids long. CDR3 protein: CASSFGTNEAFF. The CDR3 DNA sequence: TGTGCCAGCAGTTTCGGGACCAATGAAGCTTTCTTT.

The gene calls are TRBV2 and TRBJ2-2; no firm D call. Trimming left V 5 bases short and J 6 bases short, with 7 bases between. This CDR3 has 12 residues. Germline V lookup: CDR1 SNHLY, CDR2 FYNNEI. The CDR3 spells CASSSWSGELFF. The CDR3 nucleotides read TGTGCCAGCAGTTCTTGGTCCGGGGAGCTGTTTTTT.

Regarding this clonotype: This is likely a read error, given that the CDR3 carries no conserved phenylalanine or tryptophan at its end. The chain links TRBV19 to TRBJ1-1; a possible D gene is TRBD1 (5 bases). V dropped 0 bases and J dropped 0 bases, with 11 bases sitting between them. The V gene's germline CDR1 is LNHDA and CDR2 SQIVND (reference sequence). The CDR3 is 16 amino acids. CDR3 in amino acids: CASSIEGAGLNTEAFT. The CDR3 nucleotides read TGTGCCAGTAGTATAGAGGGAGCAGGGTTGAACACTGAAGCTTTCACT.

Of note for this clonotype: One junction end disagrees with the germline gene, perhaps due to a read error. The gene calls are TRBV4-1 and TRBJ1-1; a weak D match, TRBD1 (6 bases). Germline-derived CDR1 and CDR2 are MGHRA and YSYEKL. The CDR3 covers 13 residues. The chain's CDR3 is CASSQGSNTEAFF. CDR3 DNA: TGTGCCAGCAGCCAGGGGTCGAACACTGAAGCTTTCTTT.

This sequence joins TRBV4-1 and TRBJ1-3; D unclear. Trimming removed 0 bases from V and 0 bases from J, with 6 bases in between. This CDR3 is built from 15 residues. Germline V gene data show CDR1 as MGHRA and CDR2 as YSYEKL. The CDR3 region has the DNA TGCGCCAGCAGCCAAGATGCAGTCTCTGGAAACACCATATATTTT. This codes for CASSQDAVSGNTIYF.

The chain combines TRBV28 with TRBJ2-6, with 10 bases matching TRBD1. The CDR3 consists of 19 residues. Germline V lookup: CDR1 MDHEN, CDR2 SYDVKM. V lost 5 bases to trimming and J lost 3 bases; unmatched junction nucleotides: 13. CDR3 region: CASSPETGTGVFGANVLTF. The CDR3 DNA follows: TGTGCCAGCAGTCCCGAAACCGGGACAGGGGTTTTTGGGGCCAACGTCCTGACTTTC.

This chain uses TRBV6-5 with TRBJ2-5, with 8 bases identical to TRBD2. The CDR3 is 15 amino acids. Germline-derived CDR1 and CDR2 are MNHEY and SVGAGI. Losses at the gene ends were 6 bases for V and 9 bases for J; bases not matched to a gene: 15. The CDR3, as DNA: TGTGCCAGCAGCTCCAGCGGGGGCCCCACCGGGGCCCAGTACTTC. This encodes CASSSSGGPTGAQYF.

The chain couples TRBV4-1 to TRBJ2-1, with a possible D match to TRBD2 (5 bases). Germline V gene data show CDR1 as MGHRA and CDR2 as YSYEKL. With 4 bases removed from V and 3 bases from J, the gap between germline ends came to 10 bases. CDR3 length: 14 amino acids. DNA for the CDR3: TGCGCCAGCAGCCGTTCCCGGGGCTACAATGAGCAGTTCTTC. Translating it yields CASSRSRGYNEQFF.

CDR3 sequence reads: CASSHPWREGPYEQYF. The CDR3 coding sequence is TGTGCCAGCAGCCACCCTTGGAGGGAGGGACCCTACGAGCAGTACTTC. The rearrangement links TRBV11-2 to TRBJ2-7; the match to TRBD2 covers 7 bases. J gave up 2 bases and V 5 bases, and 12 bases lay outside the gene matches. Germline-derived CDR1 and CDR2 are SGHAT and FQNNGV. The CDR3 is made up of 16 amino acids.

J is TRBJ1-5 and V is TRBV27, with D perhaps TRBD1 (6 bases). This CDR3 has 14 amino acids. The germline V gene encodes CDR1 MNHEY and CDR2 SMNVEV (reference sequence). Trimming removed 6 bases at V and 3 bases at J, with 12 bases between. CDR3 protein: CASSWGGANQPQHF. DNA of the CDR3: TGTGCCAGCAGCTGGGGGGGGGCCAATCAGCCCCAGCATTTT.

V usage is TRBV10-1 and J usage is TRBJ1-2; D not certain. Trimming took 3 bases from V and 6 from J, leaving 11 bases between them. Germline CDR1 reads WNHNN; CDR2 reads SYGVQD (reference sequence). The CDR3 is 13 amino acids. In nucleotides, the CDR3 is TGCGCCAGCAGTGAAACAGCGAGGCATGGCTACACCTTC. This sequence encodes CASSETARHGYTF.

The V and J genes are TRBV28 and TRBJ1-5; no firm D call. V was pared by 4 bases and J by 0 bases, with 13 bases between. Germline loops: CDR1 MDHEN, CDR2 SYDVKM. The CDR3 consists of 16 residues. CDR3 amino acids: CASSSLFQDSNQPQHF. The CDR3, as DNA: TGTGCCAGCAGTTCATTGTTCCAGGATAGCAATCAGCCCCAGCATTTT. The variable domain in full, completed from reference TRBV28 and TRBJ1-5, reads DVKVTQSSRYLVKRTGEKVFLECVQDMDHENMFWYRQDPGLGLRLIYFSYDVKMKEKGDIPEGYSVSREKKERFSLILESASTNQTSMYLCASSSLFQDSNQPQHFGDGTRLSIL.

The chain is built from TRBV27 and TRBJ2-5; no firm D call. V was pared by 1 base and J by 1 base, with 4 bases between. The CDR3 totals 13 residues. Germline CDR1 MNHEY, CDR2 SMNVEV (reference sequence). The CDR3 loop is CASSLYFQETQYF. CDR3 DNA sequence: TGTGCCAGCAGTTTATATTTCCAAGAGACCCAGTACTTC.